A selection of T cell receptor beta chains follows, all from one sample in a study of shared clonotypes between healthy human individuals. Profiled with immunoSEQ multiplex PCR; TCRdb holds only in-frame clones, not every one. The data hold over a million clones, with roughly 95% observed a single time. The sample taken for sequencing was naive CD4+ T cells sorted from blood. The origin of the receptors is a young man in good health. Both conserved end residues are part of each CDR3. Each record gives: D gene, V gene, CDR3 protein. The D gene is left open where the match is weak.

>TRBD2|TRBV7-9
CASSFSSGRGDNEQFF
>-|TRBV13
CASSSRTGTGEKLFF
>-|TRBV5-1
CATSRGGSYGYTF
>TRBD2|TRBV4-2
CASSQDLQTSGIRTDTQYF
>-|TRBV7-9
CASSPSQYLTHEQYF
>TRBD2|TRBV9
CASSDSGRAPGEQFF
>TRBD1|TRBV18
CASSRDSMNTEAFF
>TRBD2|TRBV7-3
CASSSKTSGGAGELFF
>-|TRBV6-5
CASSPRVYTGELFF
>-|TRBV7-6
CASSLAQASGTDTQYF
>-|TRBV13
CASSLLRTYEQYF
>-|TRBV30
CAWSGIGTSGNTIYF
>-|TRBV27
CASSFGLSNEQYF
>-|TRBV28
CASSLVMPYEQYF
>TRBD2|TRBV11-3
CASSLGLAGVSPSYEQYF
>TRBD1|TRBV5-6
CASSWTGGPFTGELFF
>-|TRBV6-1
CASRERKRSQETQYF
>-|TRBV2
CASAGPSNQPQHF
>-|TRBV7-9
CASSLVGGPNEQFF
>-|TRBV2
CASSGERGKPQHF
>-|TRBV18
CASSPTSGTTDTQYF
>TRBD1|TRBV5-1
CASSVGQLTEAFF
>TRBD2|TRBV4-1
CATILAGGPYEQYF
>-|TRBV18
CASSPPRSREETQYF
>-|TRBV27
CASSLRENYGYTF
>TRBD1|TRBV7-8
CASRGDRGRGTGELFF
>-|TRBV2
CASSGVMNTEAFF
>TRBD1|TRBV7-2
CASSRDRNTEAFF
>-|TRBV11-2
CASSLVWAGEGTTQYF
>-|TRBV7-6
CASGGSRAYEQYF